This TCR beta chain was observed in a study of cytomegalovirus exposure and HLA in healthy donors. Background on the study: Researchers found that about 82% of 398 genotyped donors fell within the Caucasian-associated ancestry cluster. Study-level findings and limits: The authors confirmed in vitro that a few CMV-associated chains were specific for CMV antigens. An analysis that was carried out later associated 15,000 to 20,000 TCR beta sequences with HLA alleles at 0.05 false discovery rate. A prior analysis recorded that most TCR beta V segments were productive about 90% or about 30% of the time.

Comments on this clone: Antigen unknown.

In the PCR, 60 Vbeta and 13 Jbeta primers were used. TCRdb keeps only in-frame clones here, not all; method: immunoSEQ multiplex PCR. The table includes some 190,000 clones, over 70% detected once. Trimming pared 10 bases from V and 1 base from J, leaving 17 bases between. Germline assignment: CDR1 MNHEY and CDR2 SVGAGI. The CDR3 has 14 amino acids. This chain joins TRBV6-5 and TRBJ2-7, with a tentative D call TRBD2 (6 bases). Sequenced material: PBMCs. This TCR was recovered from a man aged 18 to 29 in good health and CMV-seronegative. DNA for the CDR3: TGTGCCACCCGCGAAGCGGGCCTTTCCTACGAGCAGTACTTC. As protein: CATREAGLSYEQYF.